This entry concerns a single T cell receptor beta chain. Germline lookup yields CDR1 SGHRS and CDR2 YFSETQ. The CDR3 is 13 residues long. Trimming removed 3 bases at V and 2 bases at J, with 9 bases between. Assay used: immunoSEQ multiplex PCR; TCRdb lists only in-frame clones, some missing. Among under 1,100,000 clones listed, around three quarters were seen once. This record belongs to a study of shared clonotypes between healthy human individuals. This receptor was obtained from a man younger than 35 in good health. Some clones in this sample may be carry-over from other donors' samples. Sequencing was carried out using memory CD4+ T cells from PBMCs. As to subset: CD45RA-negative fraction. The rearrangement joins TRBV5-1 to TRBJ2-7; TRBD1 might be the D (5 bases). The CDR3 spells CASSYGQAYEQYF. Written as DNA, the CDR3 is TGCGCCAGCAGCTACGGACAAGCCTACGAGCAGTACTTC.